The source of this T cell receptor (beta chain) is a study of cytomegalovirus exposure and HLA in healthy donors. Measured with immunoSEQ multiplex PCR; TCRdb has only the in-frame clones, and not every one. The sample shows 20,000 to 25,000 clones, under 98% of them seen only once. Trimming pared 0 bases from V and 10 bases from J, leaving 14 bases between. CDR1 is SGHRS, CDR2 YFSETQ, per germline. The CDR3 extends over 14 amino acids. Study-wide points: A subsequent analysis found that TCR clusters from the first cohort also tended to co-occur in the approximately 120 validation repertoires, with approximately 95% of cluster scores above 0.

Turning to this clone: As yet, its antigen is unknown.

Sequenced: PBMCs. V gene TRBV5-1 combines with J gene TRBJ2-1, with TRBD1 as a possible D gene (5 bases). The receptor was isolated from a man aged 25-45 years in good health and CMV-seropositive. This chain's CDR3 is CASSLGRWGGEQFF. For the CDR3, the DNA is TGCGCCAGCAGCTTGGGCCGGTGGGGCGGCGAGCAGTTCTTC.